Presented here are 10 T cell receptor beta chains from one specimen sequenced in a study of response to subunit inactivated influenza vaccine. TCRdb re-called the RT-PCR reads with MiXCR, one entry per CDR3 protein. The table includes 200,000 to 300,000 distinct CDR3 sequences, 12% detected once. Specimen: non-naive T cells sorted from PBMCs, collected less than 15 days before vaccination. Receptors originate from a man in his fifties who received an inactivated influenza vaccine.

The DNA for the CDR3 is TGTGCCAGCAGCCCGGGGCTCTCGGAGCAGTACTTC. It codes for CASSPGLSEQYF. The chain joins TRBV13 to TRBJ2-7; D possibly uses TRBD1 or TRBD2 (5 bases each). Germline lookup yields CDR1 PRHDT and CDR2 FYEKMQ (reference sequence). CDR3 length equals 12 residues. V lost 5 bases and J lost 7, with 12 bases in between.

Here the CDR3 DNA reads TGTGCCAGTACCCCTGGGACTAGCGGCTTCTACAATGAGCAGTTCTTC. It is translated as CASTPGTSGFYNEQFF. The chain joins TRBV19 to TRBJ2-1; TRBD2 matches 11 bases. The CDR3 extends over 16 amino acids. V lost 7 bases and J lost 3; bases outside the gene matches: 8. Looked up from germline, CDR1 is LNHDA and CDR2 is SQIVND (reference sequence).

V gene TRBV24-1 combines with J gene TRBJ2-7; 8 bases align to TRBD1. The CDR3 length is 14 residues. Unmatched junction bases numbered 7, after V lost 4 bases and J lost 6 bases. The germline V gene encodes CDR1 KGHDR and CDR2 SFDVKD. The CDR3: CATSDPRTGGEQYF. The CDR3 region has the DNA TGTGCCACCAGTGACCCGCGCACAGGGGGCGAGCAGTACTTC.

This clonotype was counted ten times or more. This sequence joins TRBV7-2 and TRBJ1-1; D possibly corresponds to TRBD1 (6 bases). Trimming took 5 bases from V and 1 from J, leaving 17 bases between them. Germline lookup yields CDR1 SGHTA and CDR2 FQGNSA. This CDR3 has 16 amino acids. CDR3 residues: CASSRTPRGANTEAFF. DNA for the CDR3: TGTGCCAGCAGCAGAACCCCCAGGGGAGCGAACACTGAAGCTTTCTTT.

This clonotype was observed at least ten times. The chain recombines TRBV20-1 with TRBJ2-1; D may be TRBD2 (5 bases). The V gene's germline CDR1 is DFQATT and CDR2 SNEGSKA (reference sequence). Trimming left V 0 bases short and J 8 bases short, with 8 bases between. This CDR3 spans 12 amino acids. The CDR3 loop is CSARDRRDEQFF. In nucleotides, the CDR3 is TGCAGTGCTAGAGATAGGCGGGATGAGCAGTTCTTC.

This clonotype was picked up a small number of times. This chain uses TRBV19 with TRBJ2-1, with 7 bases that match TRBD2. The CDR3 runs 14 residues. Germline assignment: CDR1 LNHDA and CDR2 SQIVND (reference sequence). V lost 10 bases, J lost 0 bases, and 6 bases stayed unmatched. The CDR3 here is CATLGGSSYNEQFF. The CDR3 DNA reads TGTGCCACACTCGGGGGGAGCTCCTACAATGAGCAGTTCTTC.

This clonotype was found a few times. The rearrangement links TRBV24-1 to TRBJ2-4, with unresolved D. Germline CDR1 reads KGHDR; CDR2 reads SFDVKD. The CDR3 runs 16 residues. V lost 0 bases and J lost 0, with 8 bases in between. The CDR3 DNA follows: TGTGCCACCAGTGATTTGGACCTACTAGCCAAAAACATTCAGTACTTC. Its translation is CATSDLDLLAKNIQYF.

In its sample, this clonotype was seen a few times. The rearrangement links TRBV5-4 to TRBJ2-7; 10 positions agree with TRBD2. Germline V gives CDR1 SGHNT, CDR2 YYREEE (reference sequence). This CDR3 is built from 15 residues. The ends lost 3 bases at V and 6 bases at J; junction bases unmatched: 9. The DNA of the CDR3 is TGTGCCAGCAGCTCAGCGGGAGGGCCTTTGAGCGAGCAGTACTTC. Translation: CASSSAGGPLSEQYF.

This clonotype came up many times. This chain uses TRBV14 with TRBJ2-1; D is unclear. Germline loops: CDR1 SGHDN, CDR2 FVKESK. CDR3 size: 12 residues. The V gene lost 0 bases and the J gene lost 12 bases, with 9 bases spanning the gap. The CDR3 region is CASSQDSYRQFF. For the CDR3, the DNA is TGTGCCAGCAGCCAAGATTCCTATCGGCAGTTCTTC.

This clonotype was counted at least ten times. The rearrangement joins TRBV5-1 to TRBJ2-3, with 7 nucleotides matching TRBD2. The CDR3 consists of 14 residues. Germline V gives CDR1 SGHRS, CDR2 YFSETQ. The ends lost 1 base at V and 1 base at J; junction bases unmatched: 0. The DNA for the CDR3 is TGCGCCAGCAGCTTGCGGGGGGGCACAGATACGCAGTATTTT. It translates to CASSLRGGTDTQYF.